Listed here are 32 T cell receptor beta chains from one sample, sequenced in a study of regulatory T cells in long-lasting Graves disease. With iRepertoire HTBI primers and Arm-PCR of CDR3 regions, TCR beta libraries were built. TCRdb re-called the multiplex PCR reads through MiXCR, storing one row per CDR3 protein. The data contain roughly 360,000 distinct CDR3 sequences, around 11% of them singletons. As for time point: newly diagnosed GD, antithyroid drugs for less than 3 months. PBMC-extracted RNA yielded the TCR library. These records were also assigned to another study, of T cells in Graves' hyperthyroidism and ophthalmopathy.

The specimen comprised peripheral blood mononuclear cells (PBMCs), sampled at new diagnosis, from a patient treated with antithyroid drugs. The receptors were sampled from a woman between 18 and 29 years old with Graves disease.

Note on this clonotype: A read error likely explains this, since a far larger clone differs by one base. The chain carries TRBV2 and TRBJ2-1; no reliable D call. The CDR3 runs 14 residues. The germline gives CDR1 SNHLY, CDR2 FYNNEI. Deletions cut 6 bases from V and 10 bases from J, with 19 bases between. CDR3 nucleotides: TGTGCCAGCAGACGGAGCGATATTACCTACGAGCAGTTCTTC. This gives the protein CASRRSDITYEQFF.

This chain uses TRBV20-1 with TRBJ1-2; D is perhaps TRBD1 (5 bases). Germline V gene data show CDR1 as DFQATT and CDR2 as SNEGSKA (reference sequence). CDR3 length equals 13 residues. V lost 6 bases, J lost 5 bases, and 16 bases lay in between. The CDR3: CSARMEGKYGYTF. For the CDR3, the DNA is TGCAGTGCACGGATGGAGGGGAAGTATGGCTACACCTTC.

In the case of this clonotype: A clone one base away is much larger, so this may be a read error. The chain couples TRBV9 to TRBJ2-3, with TRBD1 matching 7 bases. CDR1 and CDR2 from the germline V gene are SGDLS and YYNGEE. This CDR3 is 15 amino acids long. The trim removed 0 bases at V and 5 bases at J, leaving 6 bases unmatched. CDR3 region: CASSVGDSPQDTQYF. CDR3 in DNA: TGTGCCAGCAGCGTAGGGGACAGCCCCCAAGATACGCAGTATTTT.

This clonotype was seen only a few times. V is TRBV27 and J is TRBJ2-6; 8 positions agree with TRBD1. This CDR3 comprises 19 residues. The germline V gene encodes CDR1 MNHEY and CDR2 SMNVEV (reference sequence). V lost 3 bases to trimming and J lost 0 bases; unmatched junction nucleotides: 10. The CDR3 nucleotides are TGTGCCAGCAGTTTCAGGGGGCGGATTGGATTCTCTGGGGCCAACGTCCTGACTTTC. This encodes CASSFRGRIGFSGANVLTF.

This chain connects TRBV27 to TRBJ2-5; the D gene could be TRBD1 or TRBD2 (7 bases each). This CDR3 has 18 residues. The germline V gene has CDR1 MNHEY and CDR2 SMNVEV (reference sequence). Trimming took off 2 bases at V and 5 bases at J, with 24 bases between the two ends. The CDR3, as DNA: TGTGCCAGCAGTTTAAGGGAGGGGCGTCCAGGGGGGTGGGAGACCCAGTACTTC. It encodes CASSLREGRPGGWETQYF.

Comment on this clonotype: This likely traces to a read error, being one base from a far larger clone. The V and J genes are TRBV7-2 and TRBJ2-3; TRBD2 aligns across 10 bases. CDR1 and CDR2 from the germline V gene are SGHTA and FQGNSA. The CDR3 contains 17 residues. DNA for the CDR3: TGTGCCGGCAGCTCCCCGGGACTAGCGTACAGCACAGATACGCAGTATTTT. It translates to CAGSSPGLAYSTDTQYF. The entire variable domain, with the rest obtained from reference TRBV7-2 and TRBJ2-3, is as follows: GAGVSQSPSNKVTEKGKDVELRCDPISGHTALYWYRQSLGQGLEFLIYFQGNSAPDKSGLPSDRFSAERTGGSVSTLTIQRTQQEDSAVYLCAGSSPGLAYSTDTQYFGPGTRLTVL.

This clonotype was observed many times. One end of the junction fails to match germline, which may point to a read error. J is TRBJ1-1 and V is TRBV20-1; TRBD1 is a possible D gene (6 bases). The CDR3 consists of 17 residues. Germline loops: CDR1 DFQATT, CDR2 SNEGSKA (reference sequence). CDR3 nucleotides: TGCAGTGCTAAGGGGGAGACGGCAGGGGCTTCGAACACTGAAGCTTCCTTT. It specifies CSAKGETAGASNTEASF.

This clonotype was seen at least ten times. The V and J genes are TRBV7-2 and TRBJ2-1; D unclear. CDR1 is SGHTA and CDR2 is FQGNSA in the germline V gene. Between the trimmed V and J ends, which lost 0 bases and 0 bases, there was a span of 9 bases. This CDR3 region has 16 residues. CDR3 amino acids: CASSLALLDSYNEQFF. The CDR3 DNA is TGTGCCAGCAGCTTAGCGCTTCTCGACTCCTACAATGAGCAGTTCTTC.

The chain combines TRBV7-2 with TRBJ1-2; 8 bases align to TRBD1. This CDR3 contains 18 residues. Trimming at V came to 4 bases and at J to 0 bases, leaving 13 bases not matched to a gene. From germline, CDR1 is SGHTA and CDR2 FQGNSA. CDR3 sequence reads: CASSYRTGPLLANYGYTF. CDR3 bases: TGTGCCAGCAGCTACCGGACAGGGCCCCTCCTAGCTAACTATGGCTACACCTTC. Full variable domain (remainder filled in from reference TRBV7-2 and TRBJ1-2): GAGVSQSPSNKVTEKGKDVELRCDPISGHTALYWYRQSLGQGLEFLIYFQGNSAPDKSGLPSDRFSAERTGGSVSTLTIQRTQQEDSAVYLCASSYRTGPLLANYGYTFGSGTRLTVV.

This clonotype was recorded at least ten times. The chain couples TRBV20-1 to TRBJ2-7, with D maybe TRBD2 (5 bases). The CDR3 sequence is 15 residues long. The germline CDR1 and CDR2 sequences are DFQATT and SNEGSKA (reference sequence). The germline V and J ends were trimmed by 5 bases and 3 bases, with 20 bases remaining between them. For the CDR3, the DNA is TGCAGTGCTCCCACCCGAACTAGTGTAGTCTACGAGCAGTACTTC. Protein: CSAPTRTSVVYEQYF.

At least ten counts were recorded for this clonotype. The rearrangement joins TRBV6-2 or TRBV6-3 to TRBJ2-1, with TRBD2 matching 11 bases. This CDR3 comprises 14 residues. The V and J ends lost 6 bases and 4 bases, in that order; junction bases with no gene match: 2. Germline-derived CDR1 and CDR2 are MNHEY and SVGEGT. The chain's CDR3 is CASSVAGGYNEQFF. CDR3 bases: TGTGCCAGCAGCGTAGCGGGGGGGTACAATGAGCAGTTCTTC.

This clonotype was observed once. A much larger clone differs from this one at a single base, so this may be a read error. J is TRBJ1-5 and V is TRBV2, with TRBD1 as a possible D gene (5 bases). CDR1 is SNHLY, CDR2 FYNNEI, per germline. The CDR3 contains 14 residues. Trimming took 7 bases from V and 5 from J, leaving 15 bases between them. In nucleotides, the CDR3 is TGTGCCAGCACCCCAGGGCCGGTAGATCAGCCCCAGCATTTT. The encoded protein is CASTPGPVDQPQHF.

This clonotype was observed at least ten times. The gene calls are TRBV6-1 and TRBJ1-1; TRBD1 matches at 7 bases. Germline CDR1 is MNHNS and CDR2 is SASEGT. The CDR3 length is 18 residues. V dropped 4 bases and J dropped 1; count of bases not matched to a gene: 15. The CDR3: CASSVPARGRVENTEAFF. CDR3 nucleotides: TGTGCCAGCAGTGTTCCGGCGAGGGGGCGCGTAGAGAACACTGAAGCTTTCTTT.

This clonotype was detected a few times. The V call is TRBV19, the J call TRBJ2-1; either TRBD1 or TRBD2 may fit D (5 bases each). The V gene lost 6 bases and the J gene lost 6 bases, with 27 bases spanning the gap. This CDR3 is built from 18 residues. CDR1 and CDR2 from the germline V gene are LNHDA and SQIVND (reference sequence). CDR3 amino acids: CASSTPQGVGRYRNEQFF. The CDR3 DNA reads as TGTGCCAGTAGCACCCCCCAGGGAGTTGGCCGGTACCGCAATGAGCAGTTCTTC.

This clonotype has at least ten counts. The V call is TRBV24-1, the J call TRBJ2-7, with D tentatively TRBD2 (5 bases). CDR3 size: 13 residues. Germline V gene sequence: CDR1 KGHDR, CDR2 SFDVKD. Trimming took 5 bases from V and 0 from J, leaving 7 bases between them. The CDR3 here is CATSAGSSYEQYF. In nucleotides, the CDR3 is TGTGCCACCAGTGCGGGGAGCTCCTACGAGCAGTACTTC.

This clonotype was picked up many times. The chain employs TRBV30 and TRBJ1-2; 9 bases map to TRBD1. The CDR3 loop spans 16 amino acids. After removal of 3 bases from V and 5 bases from J, the junction contained 13 bases not matched to a gene. The germline V gene has CDR1 GTSNPN and CDR2 SVGIG (reference sequence). The CDR3: CAWSDRHGTGRYGYTF. The CDR3 DNA sequence: TGTGCCTGGAGCGATAGGCACGGGACAGGGCGTTATGGCTACACCTTC.

This clonotype was counted at least ten times. The chain combines TRBV29-1 with TRBJ1-2, with 12 positions matching TRBD1. V gave up 6 bases and J gave up 7 bases; unmatched junction bases: 3. CDR3 length: 12 amino acids. Per germline, CDR1 SQVTM and CDR2 ANQGSEA. The CDR3: CSVGTGGSGYTF. In nucleotides, the CDR3 is TGCAGCGTCGGGACAGGGGGCTCTGGCTACACCTTC. Combining the CDR3 with reference TRBV29-1 and TRBJ1-2 gives the whole variable domain SAVISQKPSRDICQRGTSLTIQCQVDSQVTMMFWYRQQPGQSLTLIATANQGSEATYESGFVIDKFPISRPNLTFSTLTVSNMSPEDSSIYLCSVGTGGSGYTFGSGTRLTVV.

This chain links TRBV7-9 with TRBJ1-1; D is ambiguous. CDR1 SEHNR and CDR2 FQNEAQ come from the germline V gene (reference sequence). Trimming stripped 5 bases from V and 6 bases from J, with 13 bases between. There are 13 residues in the CDR3. This CDR3 is CASSPPEDPEAFF. CDR3 DNA sequence: TGTGCCAGCAGCCCTCCCGAGGACCCTGAAGCTTTCTTT.

This clonotype was counted many times. The chain couples TRBV10-3 to TRBJ1-1; the match to TRBD1 covers 7 bases. V was pared by 5 bases and J by 0 bases, with 3 bases of the junction left unmatched. Looked up from germline, CDR1 is ENHRY and CDR2 is SYGVKD. The CDR3 loop spans 14 amino acids. The CDR3 spells CAISTTGLNTEAFF. As DNA, the CDR3 is TGTGCCATCAGTACGACAGGGTTGAACACTGAAGCTTTCTTT.

This clonotype was picked up a small number of times. The chain links TRBV27 to TRBJ1-5; D is uncertain. Germline loops: CDR1 MNHEY, CDR2 SMNVEV (reference sequence). The CDR3 is 14 amino acids. Trimming left V 4 bases short and J 5 bases short, with 12 bases between. This CDR3 reads CASSSMVLDQPQHF. The DNA of the CDR3 is TGTGCCAGCAGTTCAATGGTCCTAGATCAGCCCCAGCATTTT.

A few counts support this clonotype. V is TRBV6-1 and J is TRBJ1-2, with D maybe TRBD1 (5 bases). The V gene lost 6 bases and the J gene lost 3 bases, with 23 bases spanning the gap. The CDR3 spans 17 residues. Germline values: CDR1 MNHNS, CDR2 SASEGT. CDR3 nucleotides: TGTGCCAGCAGCCCCTACCCGGGAGCAGGGTGGGACTATGGCTACACCTTC. Protein sequence: CASSPYPGAGWDYGYTF.

This clonotype was counted only a few times. The gene calls are TRBV7-9 and TRBJ2-3, with 8 positions matching TRBD2. Germline V gene data show CDR1 as SEHNR and CDR2 as FQNEAQ (reference sequence). CDR3 length: 15 residues. V was pared by 5 bases and J by 2 bases, with 6 bases of the junction left unmatched. CDR3: CASSLKAGVTDTQYF. The CDR3, as DNA: TGTGCCAGCAGCCTAAAAGCGGGGGTCACAGATACGCAGTATTTT. The entire variable domain, with the rest obtained from reference TRBV7-9 and TRBJ2-3, is as follows: DTGVSQNPRHKITKRGQNVTFRCDPISEHNRLYWYRQTLGQGPEFLTYFQNEAQLEKSRLLSDRFSAERPKGSFSTLEIQRTEQGDSAMYLCASSLKAGVTDTQYFGPGTRLTVL.

This sequence joins TRBV12-3 or TRBV12-4 and TRBJ1-2, with 7 nucleotides matching TRBD1. The ends lost 6 bases at V and 8 bases at J; junction bases unmatched: 9. The CDR3 has 13 amino acids. The CDR3 region has the DNA TGTGCCAGCAGAAGGACAGGCTCGAGGGGCTACACCTTC. Protein product: CASRRTGSRGYTF.

There are many counts of this clonotype. The gene calls are TRBV14 and TRBJ1-1, with TRBD1 identical over 7 bases. Unmatched junction bases numbered 6, after V lost 3 bases and J lost 8 bases. This CDR3 is 13 amino acids long. Germline CDR1 reads SGHDN; CDR2 reads FVKESK. The CDR3 nucleotides are TGTGCCAGCAGCCACGGGACAGAACGAGAAGCTTTCTTT. Amino acids: CASSHGTEREAFF.

The V and J genes are TRBV20-1 and TRBJ2-7; TRBD1 agrees at 10 bases. The CDR3 has 15 residues. Germline CDR1 DFQATT, CDR2 SNEGSKA (reference sequence). V lost 5 bases and J lost 5; bases outside the gene matches: 12. The CDR3 DNA follows: TGCAGTGCTCCCCCAGGCCGGGACAGGGGCGACGAGCAGTACTTC. Translated, it gives CSAPPGRDRGDEQYF.

This clonotype was detected ten times or more. The V call is TRBV12-3 or TRBV12-4, the J call TRBJ1-1; possibly TRBD1 for D (5 bases). The CDR3 consists of 15 residues. Between the trimmed V and J ends, which lost 3 bases and 1 base, there was a span of 12 bases. This CDR3 is CASSFKRGTNTEAFF. DNA for the CDR3: TGTGCCAGCAGTTTCAAGCGGGGGACGAACACTGAAGCTTTCTTT.

This clonotype showed up many times. The chain is built from TRBV7-2 and TRBJ2-5, with 11 positions matching TRBD2. The CDR3 extends over 18 amino acids. Unmatched junction bases numbered 12, after V lost 1 base and J lost 5 bases. Germline assignment: CDR1 SGHTA and CDR2 FQGNSA. CDR3 region: CASSLGSFSGGGLETQYF. CDR3 sequence (DNA): TGTGCCAGCAGCTTAGGAAGTTTTAGCGGGGGGGGGCTGGAGACCCAGTACTTC.

This clonotype has just a few counts. The V call is TRBV10-3, the J call TRBJ1-1; TRBD1 aligns across 8 bases. Germline values: CDR1 ENHRY, CDR2 SYGVKD. The CDR3 is 14 residues long. The V and J ends lost 7 bases and 4 bases, in that order; junction bases with no gene match: 8. The CDR3 spells CAITLDRDGTEAFF. The CDR3 DNA reads TGTGCCATCACGCTGGACAGGGACGGCACTGAAGCTTTCTTT.

This sequence joins TRBV6-1 and TRBJ1-4; TRBD1 might be the D (5 bases). CDR1 is MNHNS, CDR2 SASEGT, per germline. The CDR3 has 14 residues. Trimming cost V 6 bases and J 4 bases, with 12 bases left between them. CDR3 in amino acids: CASSPGTDNEKLFF. As DNA, the CDR3 is TGTGCCAGCAGCCCCGGGACGGATAATGAAAAACTGTTTTTT.

This clonotype was detected many times. The CDR3 region is CASSWGDSSNEQFF. Here the CDR3 DNA reads TGCGCCAGCAGCTGGGGGGACAGTTCGAATGAGCAGTTCTTC. The genes are TRBV5-1 and TRBJ2-1; a possible D gene is TRBD1 (7 bases). The CDR3 totals 14 residues. Looked up from germline, CDR1 is SGHRS and CDR2 is YFSETQ. Trimming took 3 bases from V and 7 from J, leaving 14 bases between them.

This chain links TRBV12-3 or TRBV12-4 with TRBJ2-1; D perhaps matches TRBD1 (7 bases). Trimming left V 6 bases short and J 4 bases short, with 28 bases between. The CDR3 is 19 amino acids. The CDR3 here is CASRPLSWGDKGAYNEQFF. The CDR3 region has the DNA TGTGCCAGCAGGCCTTTAAGCTGGGGGGATAAGGGGGCATACAATGAGCAGTTCTTC.

The chain recombines TRBV10-3 with TRBJ2-1; 11 positions match TRBD2. There are 14 residues in the CDR3. Germline CDR1 and CDR2: ENHRY and SYGVKD. V was pared by 11 bases and J by 6 bases, with 9 bases of the junction left unmatched. The DNA for the CDR3 is TGTGCCGCCGAAACCGGGACTAGCGGCAATGAGCAGTTCTTC. This sequence encodes CAAETGTSGNEQFF.